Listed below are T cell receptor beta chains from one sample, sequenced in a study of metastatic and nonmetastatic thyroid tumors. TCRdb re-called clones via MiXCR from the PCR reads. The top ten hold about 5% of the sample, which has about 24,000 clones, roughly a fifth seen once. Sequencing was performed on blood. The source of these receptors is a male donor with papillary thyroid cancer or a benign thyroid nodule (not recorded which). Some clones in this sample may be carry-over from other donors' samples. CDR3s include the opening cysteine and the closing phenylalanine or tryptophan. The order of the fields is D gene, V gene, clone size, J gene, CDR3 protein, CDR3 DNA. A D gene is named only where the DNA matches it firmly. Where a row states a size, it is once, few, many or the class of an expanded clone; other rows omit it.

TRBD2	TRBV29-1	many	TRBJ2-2	CSFKGGTSRAGELFF	TGCAGCTTCAAAGGGGGGACTAGTAGGGCCGGGGAGCTGTTTTTT
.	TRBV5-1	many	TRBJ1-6	CASSLAPVGDSPLHF	TGCGCCAGCAGCTTGGCCCCGGTGGGGGATTCACCCCTCCACTTT
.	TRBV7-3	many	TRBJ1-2	CASSLTDGYGYTF	TGTGCCAGCAGCTTAACGGATGGCTATGGCTACACCTTC
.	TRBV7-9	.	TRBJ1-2	CASSLGGHYGYTF	TGTGCCAGCAGCTTAGGGGGACACTATGGCTACACCTTC
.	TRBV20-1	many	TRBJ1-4	CSALRQANEKLFF	TGCAGTGCGCTCCGACAAGCTAATGAAAAACTGTTTTTT
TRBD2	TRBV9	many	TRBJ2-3	CASSVGFSSGLAVSTDTQYF	TGTGCCAGCAGCGTAGGTTTCTCTTCGGGACTAGCTGTCTCCACAGATACGCAGTATTTT
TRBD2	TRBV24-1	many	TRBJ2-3	CATSDSTQGLAGGPFADTQYF	TGTGCCACCAGTGACTCAACCCAGGGACTAGCGGGAGGGCCTTTTGCAGATACGCAGTATTTT
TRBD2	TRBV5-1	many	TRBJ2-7	CASSVPGGLNEQYF	TGCGCCAGCAGCGTACCGGGAGGCCTCAACGAGCAGTACTTC
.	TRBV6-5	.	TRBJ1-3	CASSYAGGTIYF	TGTGCCAGCAGTTACGCGGGAGGAACCATATATTTT
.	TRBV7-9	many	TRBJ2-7	CASSPVVVWNEQYF	TGTGCCAGCAGCCCTGTTGTCGTCTGGAACGAGCAGTACTTC
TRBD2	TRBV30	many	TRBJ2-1	CAWGLGRESNNEQFF	TGTGCCTGGGGTTTAGGGCGGGAGAGTAACAATGAGCAGTTCTTC
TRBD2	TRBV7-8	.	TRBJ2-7	CASSLAGGPDEQYF	TGTGCCAGCAGTCTAGCGGGAGGGCCTGACGAGCAGTACTTC
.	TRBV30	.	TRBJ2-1	CAWSSTYNEQFF	TGTGCCTGGAGTTCGACCTACAATGAGCAGTTCTTC
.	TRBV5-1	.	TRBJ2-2	CASSSYSIVGELFF	TGCGCCAGCAGCAGTTACTCGATTGTCGGGGAGCTGTTTTTT
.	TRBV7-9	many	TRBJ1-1	CASSLAALMNTEAFF	TGTGCCAGCAGCTTAGCTGCTTTGATGAACACTGAAGCTTTCTTT
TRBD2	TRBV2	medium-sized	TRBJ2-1	CASSETSGSYGEQFF	TGTGCCAGCAGCGAAACTAGCGGGAGCTATGGTGAGCAGTTCTTC
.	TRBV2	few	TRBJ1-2	CARNLGRKESFGYTF	TGTGCCAGAAACCTCGGCAGGAAGGAGAGCTTTGGCTACACCTTC
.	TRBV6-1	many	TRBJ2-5	CASNRGRQETQYF	TGTGCCAGCAATAGGGGAAGACAAGAGACCCAGTACTTC
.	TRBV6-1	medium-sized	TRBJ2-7	CASTSTEYEQYF	TGTGCCAGCACCTCGACAGAGTACGAGCAGTACTTC
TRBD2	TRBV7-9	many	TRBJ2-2	CASSDSGLANTGELFF	TGTGCCAGCAGCGACTCGGGACTAGCGAACACCGGGGAGCTGTTTTTT
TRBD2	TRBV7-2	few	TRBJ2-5	CASSFWGEREGLETQYF	TGTGCCAGCAGCTTTTGGGGGGAGCGGGAGGGGTTGGAGACCCAGTACTTC
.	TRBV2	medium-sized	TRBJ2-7	CASSPGPSYEQYF	TGTGCCAGCAGTCCGGGGCCTAGTTACGAGCAGTACTTC
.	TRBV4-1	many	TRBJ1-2	CASTVWGTSNYGYTF	TGCGCCAGCACAGTCTGGGGCACTTCTAACTATGGCTACACCTTC
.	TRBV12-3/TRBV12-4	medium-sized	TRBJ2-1	CASSSKRTSRDEQFF	TGTGCCAGCAGCTCCAAGCGAACTAGCCGGGATGAGCAGTTCTTC
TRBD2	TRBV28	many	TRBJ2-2	CASSNSGVKAGELFF	TGTGCCAGCAGCAATAGCGGGGTAAAGGCCGGGGAGCTGTTTTTT
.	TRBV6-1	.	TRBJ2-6	CASGRGRASGANVLTF	TGTGCCAGCGGCAGGGGTAGGGCCTCTGGGGCCAACGTCCTGACTTTC
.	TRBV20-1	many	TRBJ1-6	CSAPTQAGSGSPLHF	TGCAGTGCTCCCACTCAGGCAGGGAGCGGATCACCCCTCCACTTT
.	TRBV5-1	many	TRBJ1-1	CASSFTGNTEAFF	TGCGCCAGCAGCTTTACAGGGAACACTGAAGCTTTCTTT
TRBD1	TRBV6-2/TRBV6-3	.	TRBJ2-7	CASSYSGGTGTLYEQYF	TGTGCCAGCAGTTACTCGGGCGGGACAGGGACATTGTACGAGCAGTACTTC
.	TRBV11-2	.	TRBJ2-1	CASISAPIVSYNEQFF	TGTGCCAGCATCTCTGCCCCTATCGTCTCCTACAATGAGCAGTTCTTC
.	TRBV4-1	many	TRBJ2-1	CASSDGPYNEQFF	TGCGCCAGCAGCGACGGCCCCTACAATGAGCAGTTCTTC
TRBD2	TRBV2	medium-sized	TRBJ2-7	CASSEGTSGTYEQYF	TGTGCCAGCAGCGAGGGGACTAGCGGGACATACGAGCAGTACTTC
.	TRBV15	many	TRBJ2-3	CATSGGYTSTDTQYF	TGTGCCACCAGCGGCGGATATACTAGCACAGATACGCAGTATTTT
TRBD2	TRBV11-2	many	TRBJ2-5	CASRIGLAGQETQYF	TGTGCCAGCAGGATAGGACTAGCGGGACAAGAGACCCAGTACTTC
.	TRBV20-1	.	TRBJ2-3	CIALGGMGDTQYF	TGCATTGCGTTGGGCGGGATGGGAGATACGCAGTATTTT
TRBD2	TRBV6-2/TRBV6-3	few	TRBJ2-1	CASSLRPTTLAAYNEQFF	TGTGCCAGCAGCCTCCGGCCCACGACCCTAGCGGCTTACAATGAGCAGTTCTTC
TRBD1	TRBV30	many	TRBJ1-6	CAWKPGTGGNSPLHF	TGTGCCTGGAAACCCGGGACAGGGGGCAATTCACCCCTCCACTTT
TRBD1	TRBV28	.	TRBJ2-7	CASSLIGTGRWEQYF	TGTGCCAGCAGTTTGATCGGGACAGGGAGATGGGAGCAGTACTTC
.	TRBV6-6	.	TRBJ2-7	CASSYSLYYEQYF	TGTGCCAGCAGTTATAGTCTTTACTACGAGCAGTACTTC
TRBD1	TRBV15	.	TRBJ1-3	CATSRDRPGTGGGNTIYF	TGTGCCACCAGCAGAGATCGCCCCGGGACAGGGGGTGGAAACACCATATATTTT
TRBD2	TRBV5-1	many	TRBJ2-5	CASSFGGLAGPRETQYF	TGCGCCAGCAGCTTCGGGGGACTAGCGGGACCTCGTGAGACCCAGTACTTC
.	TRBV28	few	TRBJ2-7	CASSWTGVGIYEQYF	TGTGCCAGCAGTTGGACGGGGGTAGGGATCTACGAGCAGTACTTC